The T cell receptor (beta chain) described here comes from a study of identical twins. This clonotype has at least ten counts. Each cDNA held unique molecular identifiers, and template switching gave it a universal primer site. MiXCR, applied by TCRdb to the 5' RACE reads, yields one record per CDR3 protein. Here the sample spans approximately 700,000 distinct CDR3 sequences, over 5% being singletons. The donor group consisted entirely of healthy Caucasians. The sequence was collected from a man between 18 and 29 years old in good health. The sample comprised naive T cells sorted from blood.

As DNA, the CDR3 is TGTGCCAGCAGTGAACACGACTCGGTTGGGAATGAGCAGTTCTTC. Translated: CASSEHDSVGNEQFF. The chain links TRBV25-1 to TRBJ2-1; the D is unclear. Germline V gene data show CDR1 as MGHDK and CDR2 as SYGVNS. The CDR3 loop spans 15 amino acids. V lost 2 bases, J lost 7 bases, and 15 bases lay in between.